The clone carrying this T cell receptor (beta chain) is medium-sized (0.01 to 0.1%) within its sample. This entry comes from a study of metastatic and nonmetastatic thyroid tumors. Original processing methods: CDR3 was compared across clinicopathological groups, and the resulting differences were used to build a distant-metastasis classifier for papillary thyroid cancer. TCRdb re-analyzed the PCR reads using MiXCR. TCRdb, not the original authors, processed these V and J calls. This sample has over 14,000 clones, with roughly 30% found just once. Per germline, CDR1 MNHNS and CDR2 SASEGT. The length of the CDR3 is 13 residues. The V end lost 10 bases, the J end lost 0 bases, and 9 bases lay between the germline ends. Not a single patient had been given any form of treatment at any point before undergoing thyroid surgery.

This sequence was found in a female donor with papillary thyroid cancer or a benign thyroid nodule (not recorded which). Some clones in this sample may be carry-over from other donors' samples. V gene TRBV6-1 combines with J gene TRBJ1-4; D is unclear. Sequencing used tumor tissue. The DNA for the CDR3 is TGTGCCACCCACTCTACAACTAATGAAAAACTGTTTTTT. Translating gives CATHSTTNEKLFF.